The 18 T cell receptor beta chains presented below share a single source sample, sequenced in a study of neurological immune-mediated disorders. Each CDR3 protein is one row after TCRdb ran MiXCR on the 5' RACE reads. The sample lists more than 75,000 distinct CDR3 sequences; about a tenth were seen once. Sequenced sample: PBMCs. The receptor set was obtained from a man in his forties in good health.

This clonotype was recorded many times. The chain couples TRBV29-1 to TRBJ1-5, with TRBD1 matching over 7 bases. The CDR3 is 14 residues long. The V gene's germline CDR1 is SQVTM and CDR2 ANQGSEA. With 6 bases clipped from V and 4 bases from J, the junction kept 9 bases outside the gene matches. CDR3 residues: CSVAGTDPNQPQHF. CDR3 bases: TGCAGCGTCGCCGGGACAGACCCAAATCAGCCCCAGCATTTT.

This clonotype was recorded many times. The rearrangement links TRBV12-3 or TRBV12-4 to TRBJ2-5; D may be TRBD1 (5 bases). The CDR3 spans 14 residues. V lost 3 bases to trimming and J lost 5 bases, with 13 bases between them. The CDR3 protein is CASSFGGQGETQYF. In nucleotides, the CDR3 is TGTGCCAGCAGTTTCGGCGGACAAGGCGAGACCCAGTACTTC.

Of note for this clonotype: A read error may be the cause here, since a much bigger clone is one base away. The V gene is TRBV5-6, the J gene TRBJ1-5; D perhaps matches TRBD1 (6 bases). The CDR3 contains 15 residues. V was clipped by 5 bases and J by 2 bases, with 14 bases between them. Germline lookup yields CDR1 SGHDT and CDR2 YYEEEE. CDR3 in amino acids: CASRFGGRGNQPQHF. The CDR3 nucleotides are TGTGCCAGCAGATTCGGGGGGCGCGGCAATCAGCCCCAGCATTTT.

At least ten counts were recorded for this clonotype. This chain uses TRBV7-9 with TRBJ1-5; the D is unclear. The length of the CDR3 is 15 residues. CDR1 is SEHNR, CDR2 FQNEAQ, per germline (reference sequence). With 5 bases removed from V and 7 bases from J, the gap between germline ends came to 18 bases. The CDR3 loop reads CASSTSSALGQPQHF. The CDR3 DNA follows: TGTGCCAGCAGCACTTCGTCGGCCCTCGGGCAGCCCCAGCATTTT.

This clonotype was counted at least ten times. The CDR3: CASGREPTGELFF. In nucleotides, the CDR3 is TGTGCCAGCGGACGGGAGCCCACCGGGGAGCTGTTTTTT. V is TRBV9 and J is TRBJ2-2; D perhaps matches TRBD2 (6 bases). The ends were cut back, 7 bases at V and 4 bases at J, with 11 bases in the middle. From germline, CDR1 is SGDLS and CDR2 YYNGEE. CDR3 length: 13 residues. Full variable domain (missing parts from reference TRBV9 and TRBJ2-2): DSGVTQTPKHLITATGQRVTLRCSPRSGDLSVYWYQQSLDQGLQFLIQYYNGEERAKGNILERFSAQQFPDLHSELNLSSLELGDSALYFCASGREPTGELFFGEGSRLTVL.

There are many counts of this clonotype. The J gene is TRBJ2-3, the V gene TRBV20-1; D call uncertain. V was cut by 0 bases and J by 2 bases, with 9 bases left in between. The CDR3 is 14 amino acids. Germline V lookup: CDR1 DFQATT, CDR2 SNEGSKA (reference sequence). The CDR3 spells CSARDPVPTDTQYF. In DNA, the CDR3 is TGCAGTGCTAGAGATCCCGTTCCCACAGATACGCAGTATTTT.

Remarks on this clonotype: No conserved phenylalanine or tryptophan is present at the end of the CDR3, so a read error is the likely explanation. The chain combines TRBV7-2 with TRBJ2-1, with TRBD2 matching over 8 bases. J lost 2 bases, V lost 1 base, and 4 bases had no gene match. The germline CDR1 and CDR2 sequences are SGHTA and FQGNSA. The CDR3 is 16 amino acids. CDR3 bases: TGTGCCAGCAGCTTAGTCCATAGCGGGACCTACAATGAGCAGTTCTGC. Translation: CASSLVHSGTYNEQFC.

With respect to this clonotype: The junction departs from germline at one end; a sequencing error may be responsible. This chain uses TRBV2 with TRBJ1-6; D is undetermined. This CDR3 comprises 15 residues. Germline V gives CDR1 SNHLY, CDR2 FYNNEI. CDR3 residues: CASAAGGLRNSPLYF. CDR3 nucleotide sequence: TGTGCCAGCGCTGCCGGTGGGCTCCGTAATTCACCCCTCTACTTT.

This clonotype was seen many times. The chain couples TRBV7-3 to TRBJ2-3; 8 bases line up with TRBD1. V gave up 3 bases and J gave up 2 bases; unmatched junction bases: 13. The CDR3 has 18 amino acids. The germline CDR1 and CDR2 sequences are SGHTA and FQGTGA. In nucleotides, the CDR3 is TGTGCCAGCAGCTTGGGTCCCCCCGGGACAGGAGACACAGATACGCAGTATTTT. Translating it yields CASSLGPPGTGDTDTQYF.

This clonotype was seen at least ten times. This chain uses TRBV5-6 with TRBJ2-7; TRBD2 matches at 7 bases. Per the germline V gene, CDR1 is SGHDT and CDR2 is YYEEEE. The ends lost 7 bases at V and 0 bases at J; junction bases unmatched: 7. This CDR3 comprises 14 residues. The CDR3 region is CASGTGGSSYEQYF. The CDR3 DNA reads TGTGCCAGCGGGACGGGGGGAAGCTCCTACGAGCAGTACTTC.

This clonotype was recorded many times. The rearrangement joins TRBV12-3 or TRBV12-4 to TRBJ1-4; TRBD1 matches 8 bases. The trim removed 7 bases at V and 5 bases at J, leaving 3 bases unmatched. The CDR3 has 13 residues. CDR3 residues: CASKTGENEKLFF. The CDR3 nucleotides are TGTGCCAGCAAGACAGGGGAGAATGAAAAACTGTTTTTT.

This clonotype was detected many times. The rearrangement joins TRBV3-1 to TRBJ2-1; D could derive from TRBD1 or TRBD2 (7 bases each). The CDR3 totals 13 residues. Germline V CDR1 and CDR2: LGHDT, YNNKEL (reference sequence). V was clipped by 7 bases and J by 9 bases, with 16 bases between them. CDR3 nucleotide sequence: TGTGCCAGCACTGCCAGGGGGGGCCGTGAGCAGTTCTTC. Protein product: CASTARGGREQFF.

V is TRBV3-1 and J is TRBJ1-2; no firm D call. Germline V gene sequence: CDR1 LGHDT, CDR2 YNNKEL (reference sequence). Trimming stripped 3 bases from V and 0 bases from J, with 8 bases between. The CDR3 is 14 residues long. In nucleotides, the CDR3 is TGTGCCAGCAGCCATAGACTGACTAACTATGGCTACACCTTC. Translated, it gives CASSHRLTNYGYTF. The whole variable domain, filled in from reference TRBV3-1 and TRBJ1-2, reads DTAVSQTPKYLVTQMGNDKSIKCEQNLGHDTMYWYKQDSKKFLKIMFSYNNKELIINETVPNRFSPKSPDKAHLNLHINSLELGDSAVYFCASSHRLTNYGYTFGSGTRLTVV.

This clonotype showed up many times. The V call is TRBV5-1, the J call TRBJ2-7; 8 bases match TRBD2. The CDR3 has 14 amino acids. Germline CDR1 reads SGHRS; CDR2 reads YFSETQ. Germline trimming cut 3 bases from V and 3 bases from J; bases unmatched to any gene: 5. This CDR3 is CASSYSGSFYEQYF. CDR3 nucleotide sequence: TGCGCCAGCAGCTACAGCGGGAGTTTCTACGAGCAGTACTTC.

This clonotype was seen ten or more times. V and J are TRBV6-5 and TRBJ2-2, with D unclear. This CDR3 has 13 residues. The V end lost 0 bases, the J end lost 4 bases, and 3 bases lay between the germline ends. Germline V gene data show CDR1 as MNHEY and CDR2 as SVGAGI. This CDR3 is CASSYSSTGELFF. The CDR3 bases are TGTGCCAGCAGTTACTCGAGCACCGGGGAGCTGTTTTTT.

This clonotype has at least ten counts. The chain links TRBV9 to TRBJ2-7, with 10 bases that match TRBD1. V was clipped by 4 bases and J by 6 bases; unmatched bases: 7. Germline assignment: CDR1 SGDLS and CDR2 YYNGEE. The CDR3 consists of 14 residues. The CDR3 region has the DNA TGTGCCAGCAGCCGGGACAGGGGAACCGCCGAGCAGTACTTC. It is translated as CASSRDRGTAEQYF.

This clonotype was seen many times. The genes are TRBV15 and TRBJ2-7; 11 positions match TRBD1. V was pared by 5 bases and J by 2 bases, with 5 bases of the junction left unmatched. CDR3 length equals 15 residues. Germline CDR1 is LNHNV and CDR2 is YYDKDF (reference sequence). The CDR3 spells CATSSRDRGTYEQYF. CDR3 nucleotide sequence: TGTGCCACCAGCTCCCGGGACAGGGGGACCTACGAGCAGTACTTC.

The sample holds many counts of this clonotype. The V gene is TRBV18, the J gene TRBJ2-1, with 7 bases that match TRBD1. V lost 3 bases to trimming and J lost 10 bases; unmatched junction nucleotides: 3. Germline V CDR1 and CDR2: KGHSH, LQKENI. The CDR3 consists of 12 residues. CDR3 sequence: CASSPTGIEQFF. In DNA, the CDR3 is TGTGCCAGCTCACCGACAGGGATCGAGCAGTTCTTC.